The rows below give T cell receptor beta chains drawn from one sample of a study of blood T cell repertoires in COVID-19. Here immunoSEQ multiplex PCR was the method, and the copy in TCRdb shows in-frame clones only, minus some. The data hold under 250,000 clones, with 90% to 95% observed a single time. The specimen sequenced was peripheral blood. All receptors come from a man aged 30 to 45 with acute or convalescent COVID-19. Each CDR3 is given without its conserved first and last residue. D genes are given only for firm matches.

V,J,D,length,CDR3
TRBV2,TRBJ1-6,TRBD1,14,ASSYSRQGSDSPLH
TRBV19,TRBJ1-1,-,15,ASSPDYSIPLNTEAF
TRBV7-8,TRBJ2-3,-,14,ASSSPFSGSTDTQY
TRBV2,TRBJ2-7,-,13,ASKIADLGFNEQY
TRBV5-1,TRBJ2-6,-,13,ASSRKQGAANVLT
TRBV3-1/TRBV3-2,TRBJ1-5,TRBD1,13,ASSRGQGRYQPQH
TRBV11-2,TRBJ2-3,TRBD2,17,ASSLGRASGRVKTDTQY
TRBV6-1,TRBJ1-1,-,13,ASSEVLVAGTEAF
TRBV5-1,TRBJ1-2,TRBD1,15,ASSLSVTGDVDYGYT
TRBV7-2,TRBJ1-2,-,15,ASSLAGQTLANYGYT
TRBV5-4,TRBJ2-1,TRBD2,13,ASSLVDSGPNEQF
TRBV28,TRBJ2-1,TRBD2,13,ASSLRASGNAEQF
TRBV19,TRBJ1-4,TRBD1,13,ASSTLSTGGEKLF
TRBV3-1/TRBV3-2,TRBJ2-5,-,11,ASSQDGLETQY
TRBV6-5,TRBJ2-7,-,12,ASSYTVGGLEQY
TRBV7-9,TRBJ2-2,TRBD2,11,ASSSGTSGELF
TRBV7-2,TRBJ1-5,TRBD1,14,ASSLQGTTSNQPQH
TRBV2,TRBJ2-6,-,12,ATHAGTGANVLT
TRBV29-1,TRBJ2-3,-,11,SVDSEAVDTQY
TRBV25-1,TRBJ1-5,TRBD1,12,ASTGGAGNQPQH
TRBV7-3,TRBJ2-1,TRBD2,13,ASSPSGGAGNEQF
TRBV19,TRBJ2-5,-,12,ASSIQDKKETQY
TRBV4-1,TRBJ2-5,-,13,ASSQALERQETQY
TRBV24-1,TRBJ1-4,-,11,ATSSRTFEKLF
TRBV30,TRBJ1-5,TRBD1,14,AWSDKGRGDSQPQH
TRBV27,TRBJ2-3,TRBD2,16,ASSLRTSGRIRTDTQY
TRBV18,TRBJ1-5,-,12,ASSPPGVNQPQH
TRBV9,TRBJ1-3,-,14,ASSVGSQTAGNTIY
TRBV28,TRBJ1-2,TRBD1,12,ASSLGGGLYGYT
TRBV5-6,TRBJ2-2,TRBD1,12,ASSVDRDTGELF
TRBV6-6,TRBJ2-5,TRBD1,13,ASSPPGQGGETQY
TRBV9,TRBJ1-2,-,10,ASSLPEYGYT
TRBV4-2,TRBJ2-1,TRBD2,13,ASSQGLAEGDEQF
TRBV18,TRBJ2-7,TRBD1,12,ASSLDRASYEQY
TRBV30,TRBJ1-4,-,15,AWSVSLKMMDREKLF
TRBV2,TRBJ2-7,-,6,ASSPQD
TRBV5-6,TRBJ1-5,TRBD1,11,ASAGGRNQPQH
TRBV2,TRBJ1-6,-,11,ASSARLNSPLH
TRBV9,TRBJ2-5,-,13,ASSRGLQVQETQY
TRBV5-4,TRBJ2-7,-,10,ASSLDRLEQY
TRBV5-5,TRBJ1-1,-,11,ASSLAPQIEAF
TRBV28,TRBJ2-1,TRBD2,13,ASSLGRDPYNEQF
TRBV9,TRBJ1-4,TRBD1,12,ASSRGTGNEKLF
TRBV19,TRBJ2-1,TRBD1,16,ASSANRGTGGAGNEQF
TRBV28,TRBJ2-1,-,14,ASSLGGALSYNEQF
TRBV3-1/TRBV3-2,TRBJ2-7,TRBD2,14,ASSQGRTSGSYEQY
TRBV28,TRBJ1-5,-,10,ASSLRVQPQH